This TCR beta chain was sequenced for a study of cytomegalovirus exposure and HLA in healthy donors. A remark on this clone: Antigen unknown.

Study outcomes and limitations: Diagnosis of cytomegalovirus status made by the classifier reportedly showed high specificity and sensitivity.

Germline V lookup: CDR1 MRHNA, CDR2 SNTAGT. V was clipped by 2 bases and J by 1 base, with 8 bases between them. This CDR3 region has 14 residues. Use of 60 Vbeta and 13 Jbeta primers characterized the PCR. Some clones are missing from TCRdb's copy, which holds only in-frame ones; the method was immunoSEQ multiplex PCR. The sample carries fewer than 200,000 clones, approximately 72% recorded once. This chain uses TRBV6-4 with TRBJ1-1; D may be TRBD1 (6 bases). Sequencing used PBMCs. The TCR was taken from a man aged 35 to 55 in good health and CMV-seropositive. The CDR3 nucleotides read TGTGCCAGCAGTGACGGGGGGGCGAACACTGAAGCTTTCTTT. Residues: CASSDGGANTEAFF.